This T cell receptor (beta chain) was captured by sequencing in a study of OX40 agonist ivuxolimab in advanced cancers. Study conclusions and caveats: At 0.1 to 3.0 mg/kg and by week 6, CD4+ and CD8+ T cells in the blood had expanded clonally. Fewer expanded clones were found on average in CD4+ than in CD8+ T cells. Certain nonresponders additionally had low normalized T-cell clonal expansion.

Remarks on this clone: Its antigen remains unidentified.

Blood was sampled at baseline, cycle 4 day 1, and cycle 7 day 1. Deletions cut 0 bases from V and 0 bases from J, with 12 bases between. CDR3 length: 16 residues. Germline CDR1 and CDR2: MNHEY and SMNVEV (reference sequence). TCRdb keeps only in-frame clones here, not all; method: immunoSEQ multiplex PCR. The sample includes about 55,000 clones, approximately 86% seen only once; the top ten take roughly 13%. Source: CD4+ or CD8+ T cells sorted from blood, taken in a trial of the OX40 agonist ivuxolimab. V is TRBV27 and J is TRBJ2-7; no firm D call. The TCR was taken from an adult with an advanced solid tumor such as melanoma, head and neck, liver or kidney cancer. The CDR3 loop is CASSLSLPGLSYEQYF. CDR3 nucleotide sequence: TGTGCCAGCAGTTTATCTCTCCCCGGGCTCTCCTACGAGCAGTACTTC.